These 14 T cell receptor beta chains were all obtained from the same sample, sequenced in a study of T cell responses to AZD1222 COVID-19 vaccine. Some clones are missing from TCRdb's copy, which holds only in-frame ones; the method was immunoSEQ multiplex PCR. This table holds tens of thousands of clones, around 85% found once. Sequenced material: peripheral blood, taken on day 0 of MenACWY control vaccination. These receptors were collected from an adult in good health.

The CDR3 loop reads CATSRAQRVHASDTQYF. For the CDR3, the DNA is TGTGCCACCAGCAGAGCCCAGCGGGTCCATGCATCAGATACGCAGTATTTT. The V call is TRBV15, the J call TRBJ2-3; D is possibly TRBD2 (6 bases). Germline CDR1 and CDR2: LNHNV and YYDKDF (reference sequence). Trimming stripped 1 base from V and 4 bases from J, with 18 bases between. CDR3 length equals 17 residues.

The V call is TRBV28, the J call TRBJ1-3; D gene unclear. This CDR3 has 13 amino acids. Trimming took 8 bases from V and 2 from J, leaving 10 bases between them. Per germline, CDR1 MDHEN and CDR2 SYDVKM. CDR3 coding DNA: TGTGCCAGCGATCCGGCAGCTGGAAACACCATATATTTT. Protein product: CASDPAAGNTIYF.

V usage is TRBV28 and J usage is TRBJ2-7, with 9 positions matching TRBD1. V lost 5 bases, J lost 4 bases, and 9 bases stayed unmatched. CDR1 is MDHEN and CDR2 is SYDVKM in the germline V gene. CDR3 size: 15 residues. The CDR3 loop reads CASSPPGQGTYEQYF. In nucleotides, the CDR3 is TGTGCCAGCAGTCCGCCGGGACAGGGTACGTACGAGCAGTACTTC.

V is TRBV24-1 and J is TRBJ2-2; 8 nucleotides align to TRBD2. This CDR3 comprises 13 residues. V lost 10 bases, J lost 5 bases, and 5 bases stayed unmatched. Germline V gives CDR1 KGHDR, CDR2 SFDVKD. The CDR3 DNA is TGTGCCACAAAGAGCGGGGGTACCGGGGAGCTGTTTTTT. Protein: CATKSGGTGELFF.

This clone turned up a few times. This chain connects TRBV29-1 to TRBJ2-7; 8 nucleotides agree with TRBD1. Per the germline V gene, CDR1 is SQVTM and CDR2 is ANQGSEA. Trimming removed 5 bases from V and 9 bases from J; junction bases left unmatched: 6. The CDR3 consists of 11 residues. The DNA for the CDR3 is TGCAGCGTTAATGGACAGGGTGTGCAGTACTTC. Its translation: CSVNGQGVQYF.

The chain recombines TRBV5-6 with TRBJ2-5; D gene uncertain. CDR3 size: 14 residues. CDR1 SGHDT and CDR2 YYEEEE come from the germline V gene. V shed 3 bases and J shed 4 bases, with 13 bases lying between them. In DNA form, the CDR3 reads TGTGCCAGCAGCTGGACGGTTCCACCAGAGACCCAGTACTTC. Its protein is CASSWTVPPETQYF.

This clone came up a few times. CDR3 in DNA: TGCAGCGTTGGCAACAATGAGCAGTTCTTC. Encoded protein: CSVGNNEQFF. The rearrangement links TRBV29-1 to TRBJ2-1, with D unclear. The CDR3 is 10 residues long. Germline lookup yields CDR1 SQVTM and CDR2 ANQGSEA. V dropped 4 bases and J dropped 5 bases, with 3 bases sitting between them.

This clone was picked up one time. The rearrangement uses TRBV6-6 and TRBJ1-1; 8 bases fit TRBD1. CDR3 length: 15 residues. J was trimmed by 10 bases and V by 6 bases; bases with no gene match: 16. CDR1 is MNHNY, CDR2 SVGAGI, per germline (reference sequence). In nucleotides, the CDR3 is TGTGCCAGCAGCGACTCAGGGGGCGCGATAATTACAGCTTTCTTT. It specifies CASSDSGGAIITAFF.

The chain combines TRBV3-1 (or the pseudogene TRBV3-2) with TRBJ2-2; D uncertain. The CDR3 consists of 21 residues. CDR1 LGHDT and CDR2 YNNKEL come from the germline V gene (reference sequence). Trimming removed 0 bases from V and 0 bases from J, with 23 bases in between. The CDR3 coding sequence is TGTGCCAGCAGCCAAGATCGATCCCGCGATGAAGAAGTCGCGAACACCGGGGAGCTGTTTTTT. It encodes CASSQDRSRDEEVANTGELFF.

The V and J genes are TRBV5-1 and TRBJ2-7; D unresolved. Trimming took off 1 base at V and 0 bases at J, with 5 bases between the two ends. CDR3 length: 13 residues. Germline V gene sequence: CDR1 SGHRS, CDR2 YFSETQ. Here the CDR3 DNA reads TGCGCCAGCAGCTTGAAAACCTCCTACGAGCAGTACTTC. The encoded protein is CASSLKTSYEQYF. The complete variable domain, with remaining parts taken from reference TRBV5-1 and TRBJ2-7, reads KAGVTQTPRYLIKTRGQQVTLSCSPISGHRSVSWYQQTPGQGLQFLFEYFSETQRNKGNFPGRFSGRQFSNSRSEMNVSTLELGDSALYLCASSLKTSYEQYFGPGTRLTVT.

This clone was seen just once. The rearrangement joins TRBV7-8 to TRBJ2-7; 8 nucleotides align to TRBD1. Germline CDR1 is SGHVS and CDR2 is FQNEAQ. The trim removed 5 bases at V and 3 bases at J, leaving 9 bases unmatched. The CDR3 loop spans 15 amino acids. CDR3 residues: CASSPEGQADYEQYF. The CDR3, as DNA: TGTGCCAGCAGCCCCGAGGGACAGGCGGACTACGAGCAGTACTTC.

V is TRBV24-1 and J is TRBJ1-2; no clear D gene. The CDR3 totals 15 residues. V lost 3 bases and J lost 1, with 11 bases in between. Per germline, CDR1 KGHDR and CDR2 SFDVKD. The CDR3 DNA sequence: TGTGCCACCAGTGATCCAGGACGGAATAACTATGGCTACACCTTC. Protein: CATSDPGRNNYGYTF.

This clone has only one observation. CDR3 amino acids: CASSLARGSYNEQFF. The CDR3 DNA follows: TGTGCCAGCAGCTTAGCTAGAGGTTCCTACAATGAGCAGTTCTTC. This chain links TRBV7-3 with TRBJ2-1, with D hard to call. Germline CDR1 reads SGHTA; CDR2 reads FQGTGA. V dropped 2 bases and J dropped 1 base, with 9 bases sitting between them. This CDR3 region has 15 residues.

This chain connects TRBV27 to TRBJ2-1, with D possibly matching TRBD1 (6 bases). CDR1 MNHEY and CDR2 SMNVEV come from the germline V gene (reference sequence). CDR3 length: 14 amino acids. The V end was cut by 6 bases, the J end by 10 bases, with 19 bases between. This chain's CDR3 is CASRLSFGDTEQFF. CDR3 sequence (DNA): TGTGCCAGCAGGTTGTCATTTGGGGACACCGAGCAGTTCTTC.